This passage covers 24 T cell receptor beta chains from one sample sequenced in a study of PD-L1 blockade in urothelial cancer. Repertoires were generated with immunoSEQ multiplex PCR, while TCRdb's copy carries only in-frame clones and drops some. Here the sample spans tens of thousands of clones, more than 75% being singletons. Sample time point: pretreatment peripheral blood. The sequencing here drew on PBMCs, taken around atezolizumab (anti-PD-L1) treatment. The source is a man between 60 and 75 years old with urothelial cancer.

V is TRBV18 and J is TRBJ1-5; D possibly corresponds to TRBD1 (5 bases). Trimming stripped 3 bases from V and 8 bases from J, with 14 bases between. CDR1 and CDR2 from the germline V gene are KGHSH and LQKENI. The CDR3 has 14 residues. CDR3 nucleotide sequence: TGTGCCAGCTCACCTCAGGGTCCGGGGGAGCCCCAGCATTTT. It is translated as CASSPQGPGEPQHF.

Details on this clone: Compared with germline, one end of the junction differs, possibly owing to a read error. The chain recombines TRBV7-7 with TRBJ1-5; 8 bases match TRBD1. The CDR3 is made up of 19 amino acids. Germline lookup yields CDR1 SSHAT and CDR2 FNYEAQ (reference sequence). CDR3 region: CASSSPDRGIFYSNQPQHF. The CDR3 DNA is TGTGCTAGCAGCTCCCCAGACAGGGGAATCTTCTATAGCAATCAGCCCCAGCATTTT.

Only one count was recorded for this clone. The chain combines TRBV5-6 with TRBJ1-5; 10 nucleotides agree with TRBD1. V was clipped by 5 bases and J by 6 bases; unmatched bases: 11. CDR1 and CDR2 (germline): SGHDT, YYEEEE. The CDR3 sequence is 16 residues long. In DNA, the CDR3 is TGTGCCAGCAGTTTGACGGGACAGGGGTCAGTTCAGCCCCAGCATTTT. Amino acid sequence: CASSLTGQGSVQPQHF. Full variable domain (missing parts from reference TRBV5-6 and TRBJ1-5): DAGVTQSPTHLIKTRGQQVTLRCSPKSGHDTVSWYQQALGQGPQFIFQYYEEEERQRGNFPDRFSGHQFPNYSSELNVNALLLGDSALYLCASSLTGQGSVQPQHFGDGTRLSIL.

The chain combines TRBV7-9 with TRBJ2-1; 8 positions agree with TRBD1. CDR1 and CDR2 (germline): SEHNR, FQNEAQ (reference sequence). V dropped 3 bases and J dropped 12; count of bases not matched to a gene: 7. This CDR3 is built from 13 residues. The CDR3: CASSFSGQVLQFF. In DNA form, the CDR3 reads TGTGCCAGCAGCTTTTCGGGACAGGTACTGCAGTTCTTC.

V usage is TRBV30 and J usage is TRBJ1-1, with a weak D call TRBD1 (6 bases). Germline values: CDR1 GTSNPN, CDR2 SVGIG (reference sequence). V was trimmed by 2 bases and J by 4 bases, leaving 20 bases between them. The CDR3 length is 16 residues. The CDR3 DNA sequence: TGTGCCTGGAGTTACGAAATAGGAGACAGGCCCACTGAAGCTTTCTTT. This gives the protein CAWSYEIGDRPTEAFF. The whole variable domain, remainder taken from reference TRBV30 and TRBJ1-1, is SQTIHQWPATLVQPVGSPLSLECTVEGTSNPNLYWYRQAAGRGLQLLFYSVGIGQISSEVPQNLSASRPQDRQFILSSKKLLLSDSGFYLCAWSYEIGDRPTEAFFGQGTRLTVV.

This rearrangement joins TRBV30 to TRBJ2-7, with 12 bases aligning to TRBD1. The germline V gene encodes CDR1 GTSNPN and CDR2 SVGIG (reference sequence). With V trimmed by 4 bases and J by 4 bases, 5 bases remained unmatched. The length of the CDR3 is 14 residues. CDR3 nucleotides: TGTGCCTGGAACCGGGACAGGGGGCAATACGAGCAGTACTTC. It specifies CAWNRDRGQYEQYF.

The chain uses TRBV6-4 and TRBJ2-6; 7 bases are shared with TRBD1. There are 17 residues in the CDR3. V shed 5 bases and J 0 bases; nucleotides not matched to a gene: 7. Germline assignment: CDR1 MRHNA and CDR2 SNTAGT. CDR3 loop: CASSRQGPPSGANVLTF. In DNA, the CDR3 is TGTGCCAGCAGTCGACAGGGCCCCCCCTCTGGGGCCAACGTCCTGACTTTC.

CDR3 sequence: CASSSRQGTPGTQYF. In DNA form, the CDR3 reads TGCGCCAGCAGCTCCCGACAGGGGACCCCAGGGACCCAGTACTTC. The chain links TRBV5-1 to TRBJ2-5; TRBD1 aligns across 8 bases. CDR1 and CDR2 (germline): SGHRS, YFSETQ. CDR3 size: 15 residues. With V trimmed by 3 bases and J by 7 bases, 11 bases remained unmatched.

The CDR3 loop is CASSVYESPTDTQYF. Written as DNA, the CDR3 is TGTGCCAGCAGCGTATACGAGTCTCCCACAGATACGCAGTATTTT. The genes are TRBV9 and TRBJ2-3; D uncertain. Per germline, CDR1 SGDLS and CDR2 YYNGEE. The CDR3 loop spans 15 amino acids. Deletions cut 1 base from V and 2 bases from J, with 11 bases between.

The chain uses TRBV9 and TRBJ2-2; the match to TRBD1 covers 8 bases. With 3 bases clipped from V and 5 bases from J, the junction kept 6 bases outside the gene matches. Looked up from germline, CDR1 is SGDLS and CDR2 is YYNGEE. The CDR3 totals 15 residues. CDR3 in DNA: TGTGCCAGCAGCGGACCGGGACAGGCAACCGGGGAGCTGTTTTTT. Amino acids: CASSGPGQATGELFF.

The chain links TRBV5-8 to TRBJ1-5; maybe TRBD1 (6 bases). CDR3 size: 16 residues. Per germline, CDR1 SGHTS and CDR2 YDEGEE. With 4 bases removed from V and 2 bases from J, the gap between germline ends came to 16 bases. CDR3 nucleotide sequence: TGTGCCAGCAGCCTAAGACAGGCCCCGGGCAATCAGCCCCAGCATTTT. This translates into CASSLRQAPGNQPQHF.

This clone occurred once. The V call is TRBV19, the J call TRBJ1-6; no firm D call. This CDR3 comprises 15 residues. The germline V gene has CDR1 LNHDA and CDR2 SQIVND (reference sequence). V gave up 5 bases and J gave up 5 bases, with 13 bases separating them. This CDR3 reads CASSVAASNNSPLHF. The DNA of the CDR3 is TGTGCCAGTAGTGTCGCTGCGAGTAATAATTCACCCCTCCACTTT.

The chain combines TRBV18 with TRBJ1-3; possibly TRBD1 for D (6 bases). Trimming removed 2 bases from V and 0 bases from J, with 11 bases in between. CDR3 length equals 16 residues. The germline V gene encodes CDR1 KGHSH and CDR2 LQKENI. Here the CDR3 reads CASSPMGRGSGNTIYF. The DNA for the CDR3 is TGTGCCAGCTCACCAATGGGCAGGGGCTCTGGAAACACCATATATTTT.

CDR3 nucleotide sequence: TGTGCCAGCAGCCCCGAGGGTTGGGATACGCAGTATTTT. It yields the protein CASSPEGWDTQYF. The chain employs TRBV5-6 and TRBJ2-3, with D possibly matching TRBD2 (5 bases). The ends were cut back, 4 bases at V and 6 bases at J, with 12 bases in the middle. The CDR3 is made up of 13 amino acids. Looked up from germline, CDR1 is SGHDT and CDR2 is YYEEEE.

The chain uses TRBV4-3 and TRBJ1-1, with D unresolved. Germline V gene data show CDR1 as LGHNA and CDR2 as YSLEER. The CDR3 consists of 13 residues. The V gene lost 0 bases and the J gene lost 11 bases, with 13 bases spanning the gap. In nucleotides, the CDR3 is TGCGCCAGCAGCCAAGATCTAGGCCGCTGGGCTTTCTTT. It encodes CASSQDLGRWAFF.

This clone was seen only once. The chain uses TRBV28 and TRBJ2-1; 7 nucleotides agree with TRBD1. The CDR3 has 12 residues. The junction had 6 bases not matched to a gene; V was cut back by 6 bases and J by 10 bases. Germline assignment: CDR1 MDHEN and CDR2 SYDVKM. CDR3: CASRPGTVEQFF. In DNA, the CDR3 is TGTGCCAGCAGACCTGGGACAGTGGAGCAGTTCTTC.

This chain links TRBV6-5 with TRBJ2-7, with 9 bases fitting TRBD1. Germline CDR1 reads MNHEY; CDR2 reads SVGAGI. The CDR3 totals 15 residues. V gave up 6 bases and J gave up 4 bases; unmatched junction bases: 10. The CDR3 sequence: CASSLQGARGYEQYF. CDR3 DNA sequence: TGTGCCAGCAGCCTACAGGGGGCGAGAGGATACGAGCAGTACTTC.

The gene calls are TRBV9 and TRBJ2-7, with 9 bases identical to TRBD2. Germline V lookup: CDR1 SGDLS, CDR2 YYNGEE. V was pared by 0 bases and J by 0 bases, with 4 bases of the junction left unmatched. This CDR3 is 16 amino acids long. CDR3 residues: CASSVASGDSSYEQYF. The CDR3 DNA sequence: TGTGCCAGCAGCGTAGCTAGCGGGGATAGCTCCTACGAGCAGTACTTC.

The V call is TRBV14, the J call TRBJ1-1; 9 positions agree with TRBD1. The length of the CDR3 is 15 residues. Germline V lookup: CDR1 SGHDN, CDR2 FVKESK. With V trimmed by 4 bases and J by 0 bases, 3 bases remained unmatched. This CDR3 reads CASSPRQGVNTEAFF. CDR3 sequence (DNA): TGTGCCAGCAGCCCTCGACAGGGGGTGAACACTGAAGCTTTCTTT.

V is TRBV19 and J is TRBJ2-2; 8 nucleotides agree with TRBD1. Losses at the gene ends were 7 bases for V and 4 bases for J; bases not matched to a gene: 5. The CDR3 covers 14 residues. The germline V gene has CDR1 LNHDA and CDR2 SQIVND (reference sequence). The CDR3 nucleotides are TGTGCCAGTATAACAGGGGGGATCACCGGGGAGCTGTTTTTT. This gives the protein CASITGGITGELFF.

Here the CDR3 DNA reads TGTGCCAGCTCTCGGACTAGCGGGGGAACCAATGAGCAGTTCTTC. Translation gives CASSRTSGGTNEQFF. The chain combines TRBV18 with TRBJ2-1; 13 bases map to TRBD2. The CDR3 has 15 amino acids. With 6 bases clipped from V and 6 bases from J, the junction kept 5 bases outside the gene matches. The germline gives CDR1 KGHSH, CDR2 LQKENI.

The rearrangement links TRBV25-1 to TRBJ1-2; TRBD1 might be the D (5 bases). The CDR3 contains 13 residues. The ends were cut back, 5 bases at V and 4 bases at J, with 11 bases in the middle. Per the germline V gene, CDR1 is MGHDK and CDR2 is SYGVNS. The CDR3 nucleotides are TGTGCCAGCAGTAAGGGGTTGATCTATGGCTACACCTTC. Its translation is CASSKGLIYGYTF.

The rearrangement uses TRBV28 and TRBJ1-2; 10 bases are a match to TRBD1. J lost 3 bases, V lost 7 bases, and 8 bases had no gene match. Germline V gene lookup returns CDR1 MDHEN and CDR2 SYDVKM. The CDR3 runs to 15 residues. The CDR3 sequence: CASNDRGLRYYGYTF. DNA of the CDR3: TGTGCCAGCAACGACAGGGGGCTAAGGTACTATGGCTACACCTTC.

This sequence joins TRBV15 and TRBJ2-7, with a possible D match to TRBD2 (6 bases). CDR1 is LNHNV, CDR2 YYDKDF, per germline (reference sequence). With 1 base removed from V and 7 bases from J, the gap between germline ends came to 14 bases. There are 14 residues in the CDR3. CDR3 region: CATSRGFGGAEQYF. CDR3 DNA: TGTGCCACCAGCAGAGGGTTTGGCGGGGCGGAGCAGTACTTC.